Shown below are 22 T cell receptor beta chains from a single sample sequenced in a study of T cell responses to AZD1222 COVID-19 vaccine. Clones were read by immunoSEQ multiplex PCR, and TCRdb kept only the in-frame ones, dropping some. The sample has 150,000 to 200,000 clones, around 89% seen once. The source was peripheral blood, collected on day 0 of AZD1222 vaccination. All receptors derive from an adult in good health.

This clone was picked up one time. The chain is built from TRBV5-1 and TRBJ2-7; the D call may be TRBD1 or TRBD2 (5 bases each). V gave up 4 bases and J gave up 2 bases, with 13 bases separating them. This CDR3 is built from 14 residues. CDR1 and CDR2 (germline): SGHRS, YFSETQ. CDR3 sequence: CASSLTGTTYEQYF. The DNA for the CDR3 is TGCGCCAGCAGCCTCACCGGGACCACCTACGAGCAGTACTTC.

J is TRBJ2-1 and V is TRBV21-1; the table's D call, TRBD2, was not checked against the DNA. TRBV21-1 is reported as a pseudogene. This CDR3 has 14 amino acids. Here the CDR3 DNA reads TGTGCCAGCCGCCGAAGATTAGCGGGATATGAGCAGTTCTTC. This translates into CASRRRLAGYEQFF.

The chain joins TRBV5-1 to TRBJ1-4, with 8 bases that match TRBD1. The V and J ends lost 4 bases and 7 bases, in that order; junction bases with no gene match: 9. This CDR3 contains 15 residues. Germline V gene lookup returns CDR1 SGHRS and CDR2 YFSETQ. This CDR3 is CASSTTGDSREKLFF. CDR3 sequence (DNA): TGCGCCAGCAGCACGACAGGGGATAGTCGTGAAAAACTGTTTTTT.

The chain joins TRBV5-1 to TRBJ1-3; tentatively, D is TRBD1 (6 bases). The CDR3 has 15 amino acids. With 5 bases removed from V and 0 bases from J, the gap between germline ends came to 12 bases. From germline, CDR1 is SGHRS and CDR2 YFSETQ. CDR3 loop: CASRSTGSSGNTIYF. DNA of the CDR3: TGCGCCAGCAGGTCGACAGGCTCCTCTGGAAACACCATATATTTT.

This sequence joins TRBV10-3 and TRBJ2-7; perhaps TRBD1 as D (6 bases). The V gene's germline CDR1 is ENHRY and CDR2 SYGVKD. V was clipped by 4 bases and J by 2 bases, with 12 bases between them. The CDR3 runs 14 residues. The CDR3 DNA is TGTGCCATCAGTGCTGACAGGCCGACCTACGAGCAGTACTTC. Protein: CAISADRPTYEQYF.

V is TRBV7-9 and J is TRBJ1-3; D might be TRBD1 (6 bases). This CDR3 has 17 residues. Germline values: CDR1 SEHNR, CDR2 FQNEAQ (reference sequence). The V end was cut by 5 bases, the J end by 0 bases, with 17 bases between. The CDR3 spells CASSRDTPLSSGNTIYF. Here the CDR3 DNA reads TGTGCCAGCAGCCGGGACACCCCCTTAAGCTCTGGAAACACCATATATTTT.

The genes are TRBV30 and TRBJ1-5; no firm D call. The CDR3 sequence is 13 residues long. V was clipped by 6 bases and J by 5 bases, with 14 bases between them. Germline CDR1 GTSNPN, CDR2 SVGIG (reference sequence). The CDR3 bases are TGTGCCTGCACAACTTCCGGGGATCAGCCCCAGCATTTT. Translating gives CACTTSGDQPQHF.

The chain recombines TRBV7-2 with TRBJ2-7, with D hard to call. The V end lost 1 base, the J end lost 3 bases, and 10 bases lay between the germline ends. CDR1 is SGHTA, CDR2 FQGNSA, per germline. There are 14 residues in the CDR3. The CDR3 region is CASSLVVGNYEQYF. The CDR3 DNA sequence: TGTGCCAGCAGCTTAGTGGTGGGGAACTACGAGCAGTACTTC.

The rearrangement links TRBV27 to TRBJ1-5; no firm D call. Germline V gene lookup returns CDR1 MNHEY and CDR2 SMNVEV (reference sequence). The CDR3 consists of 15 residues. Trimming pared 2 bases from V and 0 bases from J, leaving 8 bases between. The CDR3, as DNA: TGTGCCAGCAGTTTAAATATGCTTAGCAATCAGCCCCAGCATTTT. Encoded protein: CASSLNMLSNQPQHF.

CDR3 in amino acids: CASSQGFRGYEQYF. The CDR3 DNA is TGTGCCAGCAGCCAAGGGTTCAGGGGTTACGAGCAGTACTTC. This chain uses TRBV3-1 (or the pseudogene TRBV3-2) with TRBJ2-7; TRBD1 might be the D (6 bases). Trimming removed 1 base at V and 4 bases at J, with 11 bases between. Germline V lookup: CDR1 LGHDT, CDR2 YNNKEL (reference sequence). The CDR3 totals 14 residues.

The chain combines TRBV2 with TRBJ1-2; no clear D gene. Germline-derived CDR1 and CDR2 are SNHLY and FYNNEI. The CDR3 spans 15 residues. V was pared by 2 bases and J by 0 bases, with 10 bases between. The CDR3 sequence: CASSENQVANYGYTF. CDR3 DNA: TGTGCCAGCAGTGAAAACCAGGTAGCTAACTATGGCTACACCTTC.

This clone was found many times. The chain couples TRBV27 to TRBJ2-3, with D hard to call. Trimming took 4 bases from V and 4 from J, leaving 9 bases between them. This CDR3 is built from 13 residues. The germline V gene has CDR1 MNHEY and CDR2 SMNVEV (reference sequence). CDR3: CASSSLGSDTQYF. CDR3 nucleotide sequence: TGTGCCAGCAGTTCGCTAGGATCAGATACGCAGTATTTT.

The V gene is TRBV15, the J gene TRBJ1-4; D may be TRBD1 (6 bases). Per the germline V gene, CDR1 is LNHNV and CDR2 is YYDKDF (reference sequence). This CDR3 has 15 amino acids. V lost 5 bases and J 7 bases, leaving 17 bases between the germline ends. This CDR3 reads CATSGGPGGREKLFF. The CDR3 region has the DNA TGTGCCACCAGCGGGGGGCCCGGGGGGCGTGAAAAACTGTTTTTT.

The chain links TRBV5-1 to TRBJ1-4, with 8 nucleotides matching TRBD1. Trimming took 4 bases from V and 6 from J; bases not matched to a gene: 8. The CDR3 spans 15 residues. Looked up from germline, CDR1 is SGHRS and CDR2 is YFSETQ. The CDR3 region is CASSPVAGGDEKLFF. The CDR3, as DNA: TGCGCCAGCAGCCCGGTGGCAGGGGGCGATGAAAAACTGTTTTTT.

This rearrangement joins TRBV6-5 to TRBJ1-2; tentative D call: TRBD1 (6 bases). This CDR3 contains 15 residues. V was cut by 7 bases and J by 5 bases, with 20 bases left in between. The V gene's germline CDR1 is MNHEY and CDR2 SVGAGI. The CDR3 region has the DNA TGTGCCAGCAATGGTAGGGGGTCGGGGGAGTATGGCTACACCTTC. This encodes CASNGRGSGEYGYTF.

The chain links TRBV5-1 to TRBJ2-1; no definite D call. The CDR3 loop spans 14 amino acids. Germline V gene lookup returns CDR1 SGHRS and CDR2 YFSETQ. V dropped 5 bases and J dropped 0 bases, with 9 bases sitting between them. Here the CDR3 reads CASRSASSYNEQFF. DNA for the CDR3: TGCGCCAGCAGATCGGCAAGCTCCTACAATGAGCAGTTCTTC. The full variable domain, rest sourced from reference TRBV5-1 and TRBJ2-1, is KAGVTQTPRYLIKTRGQQVTLSCSPISGHRSVSWYQQTPGQGLQFLFEYFSETQRNKGNFPGRFSGRQFSNSRSEMNVSTLELGDSALYLCASRSASSYNEQFFGPGTRLTVL.

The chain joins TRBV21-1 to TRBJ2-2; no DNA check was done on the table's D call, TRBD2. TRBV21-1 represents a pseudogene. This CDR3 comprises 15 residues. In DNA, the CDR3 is TGTGCCAGCAGCAAAGCTACGGTGAACACCGGGGAGCTGTTTTTT. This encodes CASSKATVNTGELFF.

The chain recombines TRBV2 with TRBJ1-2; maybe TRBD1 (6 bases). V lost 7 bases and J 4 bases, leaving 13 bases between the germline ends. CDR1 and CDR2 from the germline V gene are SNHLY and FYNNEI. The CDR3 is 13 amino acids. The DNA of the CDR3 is TGTGCCAGCAAGGGGGGGGGAAGCTATGGCTACACCTTC. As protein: CASKGGGSYGYTF.

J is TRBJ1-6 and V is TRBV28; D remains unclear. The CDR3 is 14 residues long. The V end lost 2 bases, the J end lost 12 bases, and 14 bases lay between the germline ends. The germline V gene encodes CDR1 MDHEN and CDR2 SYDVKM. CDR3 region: CASSLGVYAEPLHF. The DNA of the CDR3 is TGTGCCAGCAGTTTAGGGGTATATGCGGAACCCCTCCACTTT.

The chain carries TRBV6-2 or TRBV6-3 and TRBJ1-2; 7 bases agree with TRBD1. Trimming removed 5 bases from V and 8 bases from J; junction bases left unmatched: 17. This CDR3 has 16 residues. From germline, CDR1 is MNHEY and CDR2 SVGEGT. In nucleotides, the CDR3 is TGTGCCAGCAGTGACCCTGAGGGAAGGGGGCCCAGAGGCTACACCTTC. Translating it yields CASSDPEGRGPRGYTF.

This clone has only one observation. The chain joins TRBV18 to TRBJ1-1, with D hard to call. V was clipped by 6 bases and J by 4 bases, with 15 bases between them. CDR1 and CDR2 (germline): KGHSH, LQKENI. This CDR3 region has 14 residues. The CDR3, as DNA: TGTGCCAGCTCGGCCAAGGATAAGGGCACTGAAGCTTTCTTT. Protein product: CASSAKDKGTEAFF.

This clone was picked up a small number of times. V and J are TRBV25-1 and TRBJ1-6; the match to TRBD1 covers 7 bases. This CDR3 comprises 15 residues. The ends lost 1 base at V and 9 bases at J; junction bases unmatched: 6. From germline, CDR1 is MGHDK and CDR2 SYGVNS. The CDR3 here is CASSESRGQGSPLHF. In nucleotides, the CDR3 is TGTGCCAGCAGTGAATCAAGGGGGCAGGGTTCACCCCTCCACTTT. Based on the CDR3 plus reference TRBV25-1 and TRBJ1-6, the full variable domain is EADIYQTPRYLVIGTGKKITLECSQTMGHDKMYWYQQDPGMELHLIHYSYGVNSTEKGDLSSESTVSRIRTEHFPLTLESARPSHTSQYLCASSESRGQGSPLHFGNGTRLTVT.